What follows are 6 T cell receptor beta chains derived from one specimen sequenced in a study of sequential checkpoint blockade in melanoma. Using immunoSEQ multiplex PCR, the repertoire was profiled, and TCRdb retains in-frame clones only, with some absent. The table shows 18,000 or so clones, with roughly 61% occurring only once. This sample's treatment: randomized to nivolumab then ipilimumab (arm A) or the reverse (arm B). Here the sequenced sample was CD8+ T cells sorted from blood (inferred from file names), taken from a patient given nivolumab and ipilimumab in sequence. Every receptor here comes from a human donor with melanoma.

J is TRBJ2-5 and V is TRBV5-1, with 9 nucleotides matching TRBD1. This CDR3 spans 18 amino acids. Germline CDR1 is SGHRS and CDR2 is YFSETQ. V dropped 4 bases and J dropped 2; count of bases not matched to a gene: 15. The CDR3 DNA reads TGCGCCAGCAGCGGGAAGCCAATTCGGACAGGGGTACAAGAGACCCAGTACTTC. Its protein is CASSGKPIRTGVQETQYF.

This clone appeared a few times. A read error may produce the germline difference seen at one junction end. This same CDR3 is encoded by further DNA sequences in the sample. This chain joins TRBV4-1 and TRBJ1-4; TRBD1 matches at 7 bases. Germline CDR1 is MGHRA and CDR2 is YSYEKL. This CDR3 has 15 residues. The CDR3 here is CASSPWDSSNEKLFF. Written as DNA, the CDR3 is TGTGCCAGCAGCCCATGGGACAGTTCTAATGAAAAACTGTTTTTT.

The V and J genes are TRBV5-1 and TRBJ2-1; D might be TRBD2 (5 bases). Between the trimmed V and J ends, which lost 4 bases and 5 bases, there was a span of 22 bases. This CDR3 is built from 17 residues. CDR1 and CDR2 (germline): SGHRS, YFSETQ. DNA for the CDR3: TGCGCCAGCAGCCCGGTTGAGGTCCAGCGGTTCCACAATGAGCAGTTCTTC. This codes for CASSPVEVQRFHNEQFF.

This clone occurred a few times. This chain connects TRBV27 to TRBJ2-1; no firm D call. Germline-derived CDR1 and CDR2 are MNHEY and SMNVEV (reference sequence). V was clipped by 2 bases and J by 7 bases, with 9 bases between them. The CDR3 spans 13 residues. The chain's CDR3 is CASSLTFSNEQFF. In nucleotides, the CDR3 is TGTGCCAGCAGTTTAACCTTTAGTAATGAGCAGTTCTTC.

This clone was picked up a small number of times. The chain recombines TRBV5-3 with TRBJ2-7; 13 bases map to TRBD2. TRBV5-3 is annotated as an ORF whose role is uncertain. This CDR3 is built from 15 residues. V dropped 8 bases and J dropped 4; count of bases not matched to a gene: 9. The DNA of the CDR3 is TGTGCCAGCGGTAAACTAGCGGGAGGGCTTTACGAGCAGTACTTC. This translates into CASGKLAGGLYEQYF.

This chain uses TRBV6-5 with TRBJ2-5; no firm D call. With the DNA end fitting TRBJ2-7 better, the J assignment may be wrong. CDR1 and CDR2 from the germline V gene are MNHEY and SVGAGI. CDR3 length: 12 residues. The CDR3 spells CASSPGAYEQYF. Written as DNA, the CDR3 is TGTGCCAGCAGTCCTGGGGCCTACGAGCAGTACTTC.